A single sample is the source of the 17 T cell receptor beta chains below, sequenced in a study of CD4+ T cells in melanoma. TCRdb keeps only in-frame clones here, not all; method: immunoSEQ multiplex PCR. The repertoire holds 120,000 to 150,000 clones, with about nine tenths as singletons. These receptor sequences come from a human donor with melanoma.

The rearrangement links TRBV5-1 to TRBJ2-1; TRBD2 aligns across 8 bases. CDR3 size: 15 residues. V lost 3 bases and J lost 10; bases outside the gene matches: 12. Germline assignment: CDR1 SGHRS and CDR2 YFSETQ. CDR3 loop: CASSWNGGALGEQFF. CDR3 nucleotide sequence: TGCGCCAGCAGCTGGAACGGGGGGGCCCTCGGCGAGCAGTTCTTC.

The gene calls are TRBV6-4 and TRBJ1-1, with unresolved D. This CDR3 contains 11 residues. V lost 8 bases and J 8 bases, leaving 12 bases between the germline ends. Germline V lookup: CDR1 MRHNA, CDR2 SNTAGT. DNA for the CDR3: TGTGCCAGCGGGAATGGGATCGAAGCTTTCTTT. It encodes CASGNGIEAFF.

This chain connects TRBV2 to TRBJ1-6; D unclear. The CDR3 covers 14 residues. CDR1 is SNHLY, CDR2 FYNNEI, per germline. Trimming took off 0 bases at V and 9 bases at J, with 9 bases between the two ends. The CDR3 here is CASSEALGFSPLHF. CDR3 bases: TGTGCCAGCAGTGAAGCGCTAGGGTTTTCACCCCTCCACTTT.

The V call is TRBV7-2, the J call TRBJ2-2, with D uncertain. This CDR3 is 14 amino acids long. The V gene's germline CDR1 is SGHTA and CDR2 FQGNSA. Between the trimmed V and J ends, which lost 5 bases and 2 bases, there was a span of 9 bases. The CDR3 nucleotides are TGTGCCAGCAGCCTGGGATTAAACACCGGGGAGCTGTTTTTT. Amino acid sequence: CASSLGLNTGELFF.

V usage is TRBV7-3 and J usage is TRBJ2-1; D is ambiguous. The V and J ends lost 4 bases and 7 bases respectively, with 8 bases between them. Germline CDR1 SGHTA, CDR2 FQGTGA. The CDR3 length is 12 residues. For the CDR3, the DNA is TGTGCCAGCAGCTCACGAGGAAATGAGCAGTTCTTC. It translates to CASSSRGNEQFF.

Regarding this clone: A read error may produce the germline difference seen at one junction end. The chain joins TRBV6-1 to TRBJ1-3, with TRBD1 matching over 9 bases. CDR1 is MNHNS, CDR2 SASEGT, per germline. CDR3 size: 15 residues. In DNA, the CDR3 is TGTGCCAGCAGTGAAGCCAGCATTCCAAACAGGGGGCGAACCTTT. Translating it yields CASSEASIPNRGRTF.

This clone has only one observation. The CDR3 DNA reads TGTGCCAGCACCGGCAGGGAATCCCCCCCCTACGAGCAGTACTTC. Translated: CASTGRESPPYEQYF. The V gene is TRBV5-6, the J gene TRBJ2-7; maybe TRBD1 (5 bases). This CDR3 contains 15 residues. Germline V gene lookup returns CDR1 SGHDT and CDR2 YYEEEE. V lost 6 bases and J lost 2, with 18 bases in between.

There are a few counts of this clone. V is TRBV18 and J is TRBJ2-7, with 7 bases aligning to TRBD2. Germline V CDR1 and CDR2: KGHSH, LQKENI. The ends lost 3 bases at V and 2 bases at J; junction bases unmatched: 4. The CDR3 has 14 residues. CDR3 coding DNA: TGTGCCAGCTCACCGGAAACTAGCGCCTACGAGCAGTACTTC. Translated, it gives CASSPETSAYEQYF.

The chain joins TRBV14 to TRBJ1-2, with 9 bases that match TRBD1. Germline values: CDR1 SGHDN, CDR2 FVKESK. J gave up 5 bases and V 6 bases, and 7 bases lay outside the gene matches. The CDR3 is 14 residues long. The CDR3 DNA follows: TGTGCCAGCAGACTAACAGGGGGCGGATATGGCTACACCTTC. Translation gives CASRLTGGGYGYTF.

The V gene is TRBV5-6, the J gene TRBJ1-6; D is possibly TRBD1 (5 bases). V was cut by 7 bases and J by 0 bases, with 23 bases left in between. The germline CDR1 and CDR2 sequences are SGHDT and YYEEEE. This CDR3 has 19 residues. The CDR3 protein is CASPPRGRVVDSYNSPLHF. CDR3 sequence (DNA): TGTGCCAGCCCCCCGAGGGGACGAGTGGTGGACTCCTATAATTCACCCCTCCACTTT.

This chain links TRBV19 with TRBJ1-5; unclear D gene. Trimming pared 2 bases from V and 7 bases from J, leaving 15 bases between. CDR1 LNHDA and CDR2 SQIVND come from the germline V gene (reference sequence). This CDR3 has 15 amino acids. CDR3 amino acids: CASSISAGGRQPQHF. CDR3 DNA: TGTGCCAGTAGTATATCGGCAGGCGGTCGGCAGCCCCAGCATTTT.

V gene TRBV18 combines with J gene TRBJ2-2; D might be TRBD2 (5 bases). Trimming removed 2 bases at V and 0 bases at J, with 10 bases between. Germline V CDR1 and CDR2: KGHSH, LQKENI. The CDR3 extends over 16 amino acids. The CDR3 is CASSPMPSPNTGELFF. The DNA for the CDR3 is TGTGCCAGCTCACCAATGCCTAGCCCGAACACCGGGGAGCTGTTTTTT.

This rearrangement joins TRBV19 to TRBJ1-2, with D maybe TRBD1 (5 bases). CDR3 length: 15 residues. Germline CDR1 reads LNHDA; CDR2 reads SQIVND (reference sequence). V lost 5 bases and J lost 2, with 15 bases in between. The CDR3 here is CASSLSGTENYGYTF. CDR3 nucleotides: TGTGCCAGTAGTCTATCCGGGACGGAGAACTATGGCTACACCTTC.

In its sample, this clone was seen a few times. This chain uses TRBV5-6 with TRBJ2-7, with D unresolved. Trimming removed 0 bases at V and 4 bases at J, with 5 bases between. CDR1 SGHDT and CDR2 YYEEEE come from the germline V gene. The CDR3 length is 12 residues. The CDR3 DNA follows: TGTGCCAGCAGCTTGGACATGTACGAGCAGTACTTC. As protein: CASSLDMYEQYF. Full variable domain (rest looked up from reference TRBV5-6 and TRBJ2-7): DAGVTQSPTHLIKTRGQQVTLRCSPKSGHDTVSWYQQALGQGPQFIFQYYEEEERQRGNFPDRFSGHQFPNYSSELNVNALLLGDSALYLCASSLDMYEQYFGPGTRLTVT.

About this clone itself: Germline and junction disagree at one end, which may indicate a read error. This rearrangement joins TRBV13 to TRBJ2-7; the match to TRBD2 covers 14 bases. In germline, CDR1 is PRHDT, CDR2 FYEKMQ (reference sequence). CDR3 length: 19 residues. The CDR3 nucleotides read TGTGCCAGCAGCTCCCTGGGACTAGCGGGGGCCAACAAATCCTCCGAGCAGTACTTC. This encodes CASSSLGLAGANKSSEQYF.

The V call is TRBV4-2, the J call TRBJ2-5; D is unclear. Judging by the DNA end, TRBJ2-7 fits better; the J call may be wrong. The CDR3 is made up of 15 amino acids. The germline V gene encodes CDR1 LGHNA and CDR2 YNFKEQ. The CDR3 DNA sequence: TGTGCCAGCAGCCAAGAACCGATAGGTAGCTACGAGCAGTACTTC. Its protein is CASSQEPIGSYEQYF.

V is TRBV19 and J is TRBJ2-7, with no clear D. Germline-derived CDR1 and CDR2 are LNHDA and SQIVND (reference sequence). The CDR3 loop spans 16 amino acids. V lost 4 bases and J 3 bases, leaving 19 bases between the germline ends. The CDR3 sequence: CASSSRNSRTFYEQYF. CDR3 sequence (DNA): TGTGCCAGTAGTAGTCGGAACAGCCGCACGTTCTACGAGCAGTACTTC.